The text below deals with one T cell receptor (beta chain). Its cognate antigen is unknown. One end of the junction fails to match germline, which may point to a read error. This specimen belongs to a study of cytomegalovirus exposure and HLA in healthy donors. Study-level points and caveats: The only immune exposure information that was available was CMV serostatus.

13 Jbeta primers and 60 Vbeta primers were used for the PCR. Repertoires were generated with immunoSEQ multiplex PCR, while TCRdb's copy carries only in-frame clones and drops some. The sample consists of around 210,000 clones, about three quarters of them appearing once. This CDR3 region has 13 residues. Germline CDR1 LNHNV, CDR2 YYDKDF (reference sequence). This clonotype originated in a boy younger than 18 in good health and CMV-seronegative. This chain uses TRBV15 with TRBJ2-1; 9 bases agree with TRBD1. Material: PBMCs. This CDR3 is CATPLGQGNEQLF. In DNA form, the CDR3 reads TGTGCCACCCCCCTAGGACAGGGGAATGAGCAGCTCTTC. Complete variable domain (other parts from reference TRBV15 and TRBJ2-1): DAMVIQNPRYQVTQFGKPVTLSCSQTLNHNVMYWYQQKSSQAPKLLFHYYDKDFNNEADTPDNFQSRRPNTSFCFLDIRSPGLGDTAMYLCATPLGQGNEQLFGPGTRLTVL.